Listed below are T cell receptor beta chains from one sample, sequenced in a study of blood T cell repertoires in COVID-19. Clones were sequenced by immunoSEQ multiplex PCR, and TCRdb holds only the in-frame ones, with some missing. The profile shows approximately 240,000 clones, roughly four fifths of them singletons. Sample: peripheral blood. The receptors stem from a woman in her sixties with acute or convalescent COVID-19. The CDR3 runs from the conserved cysteine through the conserved F or W. Each record gives: V gene, J gene, clone size, CDR3 protein. A row's size may be missing; if present it is once, few, many or a size class.

>TRBV6-5|TRBJ1-4|NA
CASSYDGTGLRKLFF
>TRBV5-4|TRBJ2-4|once
CASTSSGGQENIQYF
>TRBV5-1|TRBJ2-5|NA
CASSRGGARETQYF
>TRBV9|TRBJ2-5|NA
CASSAGTIVETQYF
>TRBV9|TRBJ2-7|NA
CASSLTGQSYEQYF
>TRBV2|TRBJ1-1|NA
CASSDRGPEAFF
>TRBV13|TRBJ2-7|NA
CASSLVPGQGSYEQYF
>TRBV10-1|TRBJ2-5|NA
CASSDPRETQYF
>TRBV5-1|TRBJ1-1|NA
CASSASQGWNTEAFF
>TRBV24-1|TRBJ2-2|NA
CATSSPVGQANTGELFF
>TRBV6-5|TRBJ2-7|NA
CASRGDRVSYEQYF
>TRBV2|TRBJ2-6|NA
CASSQRGSGANVLTF
>TRBV4-2|TRBJ1-2|NA
CASSQDLSGGGGYTF
>TRBV5-1|TRBJ1-1|NA
CASSPELWDRSWSTEAFF
>TRBV19|TRBJ1-4|few
CASSIIRRTGFNEKLFF